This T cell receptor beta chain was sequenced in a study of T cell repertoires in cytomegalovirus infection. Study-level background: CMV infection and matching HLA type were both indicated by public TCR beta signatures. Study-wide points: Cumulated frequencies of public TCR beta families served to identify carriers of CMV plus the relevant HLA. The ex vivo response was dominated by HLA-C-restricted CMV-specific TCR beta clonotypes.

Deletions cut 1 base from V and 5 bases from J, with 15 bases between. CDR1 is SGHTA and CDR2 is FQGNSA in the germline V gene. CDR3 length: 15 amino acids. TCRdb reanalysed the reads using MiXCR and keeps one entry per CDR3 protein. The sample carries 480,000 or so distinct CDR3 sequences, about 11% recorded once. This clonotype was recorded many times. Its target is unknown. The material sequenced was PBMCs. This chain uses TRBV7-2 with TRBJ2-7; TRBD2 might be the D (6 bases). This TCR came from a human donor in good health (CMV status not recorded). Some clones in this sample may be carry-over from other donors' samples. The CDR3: CASSLGSAGINEQYF. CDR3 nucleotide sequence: TGTGCCAGCAGCTTAGGGTCGGCGGGAATCAACGAGCAGTACTTC.